This T cell receptor beta chain appears in the sequencing data of a study of T cell responses to AZD1222 COVID-19 vaccine (dated by TCRdb to 2020 to 2022). In terms of the full investigation: AZD1222 recipients with second doses at about 4 weeks or about 12 weeks were pooled, because spike-specific TCR depth and breadth did not differ between schedules. Enrollment into the trials was organized by age into subgroups of 18-55, 56-69 and 70-plus years, and those subgroups contained roughly 150, 30 and 60 TCR-sequenced participants, respectively. A total of about 240 trial participants underwent TCR sequencing, of whom around 200 received two doses of AZD1222 and some 26 received two doses of the MenACWY control vaccine.

This clone is a singleton in its sample. Its antigen target is currently unknown. No base quality values were provided; no much bigger clone lies one nucleotide off. The CDR3 regions of human TCRbeta chains were analyzed by immunosequencing. For the original study's pipeline: Repertoire TCRs were matched against a reference library of SARS-CoV-2-specific TCRs generated with the MIRA antigen-specificity platform. Breadth was defined as the fraction of unique TCRs that were SARS-CoV-2-associated. Depth was defined as the fraction of total T cells that were SARS-CoV-2-associated. Using the MIRA data, each spike-specific TCR was mapped to the spike region that the TCR reacts to and placed in a CD4 or CD8 class. Log10-transformed breadth and depth values were compared by one-way ANOVA with Sidak's multiple comparisons tests. TCRdb's version of the immuneACCESS table is confined to in-frame rearrangements and falls short of the full clone set. An unresolved V gene accounts for under half of the shortfall where checked; the remainder is of unknown origin. V and J calls and clone size are those listed in that table; D and trimming were worked out from the DNA. The sample table shows 65,000 to 85,000 clones, and 90% to 95% are seen once. Roughly 5.2% of the sample is taken by the ten largest.

On the study overall, not on this receptor specifically: CD4 TCRs associated with the vaccine covered the entire spike protein, and the dominant responses were in regions 160-218 and 743-854. The 56-69-year group was small, and its depth increase did not reach significance, likely because of low power. Reportedly, close to half of the unique spike-specific TCRs recognized epitopes lying outside the regions that are mutated in the B.1.351 and B.1.1.7 variants. No day 14 peak-response samples were available, so repertoires were characterized only after the peak T cell response. Spike-specific TCR breadth and depth rose significantly after two AZD1222 doses compared with day 0 and with MenACWY recipients. Participants were mostly white British and included more females than males, and it was suggested by the authors that clonal diversity may have been underestimated. Conclusions about previously exposed vaccinees are limited because only 6 or 7 AZD1222 recipients were SARS-CoV-2 seropositive at baseline.

Taken with the paper, the label for time point translates to: baseline before first vaccination. Vaccinee samples were obtained from the UK trials COV001 and COV002, which included a single-blind randomized controlled phase 2/3 trial of AZD1222 (ChAdOx1 nCoV-19) in healthy adults. For TCRbeta chain sequencing, PBMC samples from trial participants were taken at day 0 and at day 28 after the second dose. The source was peripheral blood, collected on day 0 of AZD1222 vaccination. This TCR was recovered from an adult in good health.

The CDR3 region: CSVGGGAGNQPQHF. The sequenced DNA is TGCAGCGTTGGAGGGGGCGCCGGCAATCAGCCCCAGCATTTT. The sequence joins TRBV29-1 to TRBJ1-5, and 7 junction bases match TRBD1. The CDR3 covers 14 residues, taking in both the cysteine and the phenylalanine. CDR3 DNA only is kept here, 42 bases in frame from base 1. Relative to germline, V is missing 4 bases and J is missing 2 bases, with 5 bases of the junction outside any gene match. CDR1 is given as SQVTM and CDR2 as ANQGSEA, both from the germline V gene.